This TCR beta chain was obtained from a study of chemoradiotherapy in HPV16-positive cancers. Germline CDR1 and CDR2: LGHNT and FRNRAP. The CDR3 loop spans 14 amino acids. V was shortened by 0 bases and J by 3 bases, with 9 bases between the two germline ends. Profiling relied on immunoSEQ multiplex PCR, and the TCRdb table lists in-frame clones only, not all of them. The sample has 5,100 or so clones, around 72% seen once; the top ten hold around 13%. The chain links TRBV12-5 to TRBJ2-7; no reliable D call. The clonotype originates from a human donor with HPV-associated anogenital cancer. The sample consisted of tumor tissue, taken from a patient who underwent chemoradiotherapy. The CDR3 protein is CASGLVEKSYEQYF. DNA for the CDR3: TGTGCTAGTGGTTTGGTAGAGAAGAGCTACGAGCAGTACTTC.